This entry features one T cell receptor beta chain sequence. This record comes from a study of blood T cell repertoires in COVID-19. Study background: Donors in the United States, Italy and Spain gave samples during acute or convalescent COVID-19. Sample material is recorded as cDNA or gDNA derived from T cells, B-cell-depleted T cells, or PBMCs.

The authors' processing: Amplifying reference gene primers gave estimates of nucleated cell counts. Measured with immunoSEQ multiplex PCR; TCRdb has only the in-frame clones, and not every one. Clone size and the V and J calls come from that table; the DNA yielded D and trimming. The sample lists about 340,000 clones; 65% to 90% were seen once. Seattle cases were enrolled at active infection and followed longitudinally. Trimming took off 5 bases at V and 1 base at J, with 17 bases between the two ends. The CDR3 is 17 residues long. CDR1 SEHNR and CDR2 FQNEAQ come from the germline V gene (reference sequence).

The sample comprised peripheral blood. J is TRBJ2-2 and V is TRBV7-9; D might be TRBD1 (6 bases). The TCR was taken from a woman between 55 and 75 years old with COVID-19, enrolled during active disease. CDR3 amino acids: CASSPRPGTQNTGELFF. The CDR3 DNA reads TGTGCCAGCAGCCCCCGGCCCGGGACACAGAACACCGGGGAGCTGTTTTTT.